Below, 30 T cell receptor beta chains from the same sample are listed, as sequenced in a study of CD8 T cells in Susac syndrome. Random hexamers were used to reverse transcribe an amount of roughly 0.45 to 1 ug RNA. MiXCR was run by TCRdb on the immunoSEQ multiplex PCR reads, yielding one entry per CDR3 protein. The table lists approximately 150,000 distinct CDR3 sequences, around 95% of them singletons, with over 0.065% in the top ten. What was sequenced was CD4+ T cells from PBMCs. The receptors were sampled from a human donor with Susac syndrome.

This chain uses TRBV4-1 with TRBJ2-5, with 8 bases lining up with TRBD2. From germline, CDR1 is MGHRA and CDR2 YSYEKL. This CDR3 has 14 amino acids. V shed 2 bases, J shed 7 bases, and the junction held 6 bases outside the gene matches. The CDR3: CASSQIVREGTQYF. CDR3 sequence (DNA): TGCGCCAGCAGCCAAATTGTACGGGAGGGGACCCAGTACTTC.

CDR3 DNA: TGCAGCGTTGAAGAACAGGGGTTCTTTGGCTACACCTTC. Translating it yields CSVEEQGFFGYTF. This rearrangement joins TRBV29-1 to TRBJ1-2; 7 nucleotides agree with TRBD1. Germline loops: CDR1 SQVTM, CDR2 ANQGSEA. The CDR3 sequence is 13 residues long. Trimming removed 0 bases from V and 7 bases from J; junction bases left unmatched: 5.

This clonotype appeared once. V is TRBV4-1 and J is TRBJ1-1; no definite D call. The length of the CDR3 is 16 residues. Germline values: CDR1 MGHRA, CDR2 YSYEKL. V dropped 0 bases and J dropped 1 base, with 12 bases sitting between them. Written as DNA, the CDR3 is TGCGCCAGCAGCCAAGAACCCCATCTACCGAACACTGAAGCTTTCTTT. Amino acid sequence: CASSQEPHLPNTEAFF.

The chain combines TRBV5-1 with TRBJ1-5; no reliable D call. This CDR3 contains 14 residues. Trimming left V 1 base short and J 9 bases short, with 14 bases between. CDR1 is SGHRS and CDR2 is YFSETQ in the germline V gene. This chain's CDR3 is CASSLMADSGPQHF. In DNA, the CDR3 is TGCGCCAGCAGCTTGATGGCAGATTCTGGGCCCCAGCATTTT.

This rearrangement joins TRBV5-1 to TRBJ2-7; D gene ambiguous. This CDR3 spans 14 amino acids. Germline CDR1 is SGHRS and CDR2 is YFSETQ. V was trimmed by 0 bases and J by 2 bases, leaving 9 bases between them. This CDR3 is CASSLASGPYEQYF. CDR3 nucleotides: TGCGCCAGCAGCTTGGCCTCGGGTCCCTACGAGCAGTACTTC.

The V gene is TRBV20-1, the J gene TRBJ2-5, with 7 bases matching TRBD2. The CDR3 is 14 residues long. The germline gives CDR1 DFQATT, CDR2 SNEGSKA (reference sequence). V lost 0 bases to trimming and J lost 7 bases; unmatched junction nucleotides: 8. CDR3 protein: CSARDEAGLGTQYF. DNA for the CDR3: TGCAGTGCTAGAGATGAAGCGGGGTTGGGGACCCAGTACTTC.

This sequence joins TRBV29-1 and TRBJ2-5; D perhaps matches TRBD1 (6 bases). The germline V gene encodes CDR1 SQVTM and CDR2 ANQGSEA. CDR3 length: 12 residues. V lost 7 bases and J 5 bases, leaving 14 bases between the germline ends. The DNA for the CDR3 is TGCAGCGGGGCCCCTAGGGGGGAGACCCAGTACTTC. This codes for CSGAPRGETQYF.

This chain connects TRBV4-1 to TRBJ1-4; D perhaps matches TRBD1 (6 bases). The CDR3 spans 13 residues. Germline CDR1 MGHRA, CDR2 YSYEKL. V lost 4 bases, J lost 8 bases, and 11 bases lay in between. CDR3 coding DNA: TGCGCCAGCAGCCGGGGGCCCGGAGAAAAACTGTTTTTT. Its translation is CASSRGPGEKLFF.

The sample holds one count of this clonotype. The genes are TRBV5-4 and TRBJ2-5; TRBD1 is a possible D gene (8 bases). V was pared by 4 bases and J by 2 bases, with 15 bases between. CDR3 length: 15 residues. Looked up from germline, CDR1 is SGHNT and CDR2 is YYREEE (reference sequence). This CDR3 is CASSLGQGGQETQYF. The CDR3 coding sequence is TGTGCCAGCAGCCTCGGACAGGGAGGGCAAGAGACCCAGTACTTC.

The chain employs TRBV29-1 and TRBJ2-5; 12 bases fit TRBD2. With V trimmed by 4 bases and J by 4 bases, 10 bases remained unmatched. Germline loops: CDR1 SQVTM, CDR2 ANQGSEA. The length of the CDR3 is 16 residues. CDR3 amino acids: CSVVTSGRLGGETQYF. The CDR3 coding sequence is TGCAGCGTTGTTACTAGCGGGAGGTTGGGTGGAGAGACCCAGTACTTC. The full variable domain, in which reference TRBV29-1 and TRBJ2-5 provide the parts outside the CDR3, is SAVISQKPSRDICQRGTSLTIQCQVDSQVTMMFWYRQQPGQSLTLIATANQGSEATYESGFVIDKFPISRPNLTFSTLTVSNMSPEDSSIYLCSVVTSGRLGGETQYFGPGTRLLVL.

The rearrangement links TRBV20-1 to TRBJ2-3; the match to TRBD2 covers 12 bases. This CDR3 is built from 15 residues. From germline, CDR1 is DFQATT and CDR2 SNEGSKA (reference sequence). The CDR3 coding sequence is TGCAGCCCACCGGCGACTAGCGGGAGAACAGATACGCAGTATTTT. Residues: CSPPATSGRTDTQYF.

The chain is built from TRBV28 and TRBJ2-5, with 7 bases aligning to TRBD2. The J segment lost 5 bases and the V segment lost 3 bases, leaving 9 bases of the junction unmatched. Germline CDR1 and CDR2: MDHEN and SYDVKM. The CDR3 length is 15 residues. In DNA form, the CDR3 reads TGTGCCAGCAGTTTCGGGGGGACCACCCGGGAGACCCAGTACTTC. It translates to CASSFGGTTRETQYF. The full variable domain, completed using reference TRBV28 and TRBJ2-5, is DVKVTQSSRYLVKRTGEKVFLECVQDMDHENMFWYRQDPGLGLRLIYFSYDVKMKEKGDIPEGYSVSREKKERFSLILESASTNQTSMYLCASSFGGTTRETQYFGPGTRLLVL.

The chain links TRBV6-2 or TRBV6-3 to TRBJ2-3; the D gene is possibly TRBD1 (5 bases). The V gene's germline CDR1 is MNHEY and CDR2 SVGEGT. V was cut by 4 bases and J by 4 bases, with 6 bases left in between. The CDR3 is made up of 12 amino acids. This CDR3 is CASSLGADTQYF. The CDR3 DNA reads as TGTGCCAGCAGTTTAGGGGCAGATACGCAGTATTTT.

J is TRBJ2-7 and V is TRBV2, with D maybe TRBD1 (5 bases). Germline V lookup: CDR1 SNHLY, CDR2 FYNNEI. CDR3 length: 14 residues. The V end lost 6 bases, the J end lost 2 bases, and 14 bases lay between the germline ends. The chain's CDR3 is CASRFQGNPYEQYF. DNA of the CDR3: TGTGCCAGCAGATTCCAGGGAAATCCCTACGAGCAGTACTTC.

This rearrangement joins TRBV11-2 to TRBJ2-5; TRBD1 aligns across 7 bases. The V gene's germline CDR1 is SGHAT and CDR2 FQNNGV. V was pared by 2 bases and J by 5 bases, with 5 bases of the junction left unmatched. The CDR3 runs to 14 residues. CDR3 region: CASSLNRGWETQYF. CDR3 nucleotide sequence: TGTGCCAGCAGCTTAAACAGGGGTTGGGAGACCCAGTACTTC.

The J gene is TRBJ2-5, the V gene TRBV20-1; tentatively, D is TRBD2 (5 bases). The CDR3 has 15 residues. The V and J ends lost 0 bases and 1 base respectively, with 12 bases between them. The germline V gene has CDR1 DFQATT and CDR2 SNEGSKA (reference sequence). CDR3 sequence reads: CSARDGGLLQETQYF. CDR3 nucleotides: TGCAGTGCTAGAGATGGCGGACTGCTCCAAGAGACCCAGTACTTC.

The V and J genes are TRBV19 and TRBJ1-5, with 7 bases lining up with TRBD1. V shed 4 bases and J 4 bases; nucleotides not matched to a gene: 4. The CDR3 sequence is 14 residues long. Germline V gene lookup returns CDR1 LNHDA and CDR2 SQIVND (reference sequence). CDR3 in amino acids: CASSTGQLNQPQHF. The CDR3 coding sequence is TGTGCCAGTAGTACGGGACAGCTTAATCAGCCCCAGCATTTT.

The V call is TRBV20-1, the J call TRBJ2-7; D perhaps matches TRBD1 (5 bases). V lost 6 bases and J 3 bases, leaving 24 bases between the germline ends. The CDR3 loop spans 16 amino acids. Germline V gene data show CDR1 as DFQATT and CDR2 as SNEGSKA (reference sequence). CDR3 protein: CSAEPGSVVTNYEQYF. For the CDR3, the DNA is TGCAGTGCAGAACCAGGGTCCGTGGTAACAAACTACGAGCAGTACTTC.

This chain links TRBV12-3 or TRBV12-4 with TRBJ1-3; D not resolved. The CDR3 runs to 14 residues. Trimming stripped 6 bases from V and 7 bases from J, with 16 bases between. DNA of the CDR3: TGTGCCAGCAGCACCTGGACCGCCGCCAACACCATATATTTT. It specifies CASSTWTAANTIYF.

The CDR3 DNA reads TGTGCCAGCAGCGGACCGGCGAACACTGAAGCTTTCTTT. Translation: CASSGPANTEAFF. V gene TRBV7-8 combines with J gene TRBJ1-1, with D uncertain. Deletions cut 5 bases from V and 1 base from J, with 8 bases between. CDR3 length: 13 amino acids. Germline CDR1 and CDR2: SGHVS and FQNEAQ.

This chain's CDR3 is CASSPQGSVRETQYF. The DNA of the CDR3 is TGTGCCAGCAGCCCACAGGGATCTGTACGGGAGACCCAGTACTTC. The chain carries TRBV7-9 and TRBJ2-5; D may be TRBD1 (6 bases). This CDR3 has 15 residues. Germline values: CDR1 SEHNR, CDR2 FQNEAQ (reference sequence). V was cut by 5 bases and J by 5 bases, with 18 bases left in between.

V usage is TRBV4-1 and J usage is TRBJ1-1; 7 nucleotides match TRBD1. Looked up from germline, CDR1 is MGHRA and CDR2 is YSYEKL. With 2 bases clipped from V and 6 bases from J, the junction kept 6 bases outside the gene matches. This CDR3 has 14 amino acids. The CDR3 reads CASSQYRGLPEAFF. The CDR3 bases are TGCGCCAGCAGCCAATACAGGGGACTCCCTGAAGCTTTCTTT.

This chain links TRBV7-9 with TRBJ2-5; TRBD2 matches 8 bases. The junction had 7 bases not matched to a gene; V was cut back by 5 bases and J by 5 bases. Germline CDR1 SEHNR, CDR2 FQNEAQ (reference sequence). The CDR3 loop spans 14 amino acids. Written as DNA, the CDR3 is TGTGCCAGCAGCCGGACTAGCTGGGGGGAGACCCAGTACTTC. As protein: CASSRTSWGETQYF.

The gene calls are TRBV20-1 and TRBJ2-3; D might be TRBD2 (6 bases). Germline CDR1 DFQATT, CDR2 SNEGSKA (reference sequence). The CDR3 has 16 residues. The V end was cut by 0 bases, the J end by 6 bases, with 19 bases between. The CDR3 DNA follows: TGCAGTGCTAGAGATCGATCAGGGATAGCGGCCGATACGCAGTATTTT. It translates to CSARDRSGIAADTQYF.

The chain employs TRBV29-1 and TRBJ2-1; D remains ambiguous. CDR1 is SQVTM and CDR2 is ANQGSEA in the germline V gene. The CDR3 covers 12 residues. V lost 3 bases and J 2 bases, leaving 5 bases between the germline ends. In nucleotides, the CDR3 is TGCAGCGTTGATGGAACCTACAATGAGCAGTTCTTC. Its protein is CSVDGTYNEQFF.

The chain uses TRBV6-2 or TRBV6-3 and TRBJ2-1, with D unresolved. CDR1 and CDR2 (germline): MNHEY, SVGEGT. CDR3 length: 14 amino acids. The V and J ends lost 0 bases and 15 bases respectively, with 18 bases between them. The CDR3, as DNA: TGTGCCAGCAGTTACTCTGGATGGGTCGGCTCCCCGTTCTTC. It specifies CASSYSGWVGSPFF.

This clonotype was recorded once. CDR3 nucleotide sequence: TGTGCCAGCAGCCAAAAGACGGGCACTGAAGCTTTCTTT. It specifies CASSQKTGTEAFF. The rearrangement joins TRBV3-1 to TRBJ1-1; D ambiguous. The CDR3 runs 13 residues. Germline V gene sequence: CDR1 LGHDT, CDR2 YNNKEL (reference sequence). V dropped 2 bases and J dropped 4 bases, with 8 bases sitting between them.

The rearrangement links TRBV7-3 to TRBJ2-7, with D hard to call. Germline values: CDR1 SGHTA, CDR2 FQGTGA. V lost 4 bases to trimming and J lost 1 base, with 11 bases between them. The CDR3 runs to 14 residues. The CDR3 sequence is CASSSGPRSYEQYF. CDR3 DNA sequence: TGTGCCAGCAGCTCTGGACCCAGATCCTACGAGCAGTACTTC.

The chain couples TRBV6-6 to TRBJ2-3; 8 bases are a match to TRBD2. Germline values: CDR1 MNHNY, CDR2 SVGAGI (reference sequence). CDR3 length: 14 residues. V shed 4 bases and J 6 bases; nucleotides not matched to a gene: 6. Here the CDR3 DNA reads TGTGCCAGCAGTTCCGGGACTAGTATCGATACGCAGTATTTT. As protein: CASSSGTSIDTQYF.

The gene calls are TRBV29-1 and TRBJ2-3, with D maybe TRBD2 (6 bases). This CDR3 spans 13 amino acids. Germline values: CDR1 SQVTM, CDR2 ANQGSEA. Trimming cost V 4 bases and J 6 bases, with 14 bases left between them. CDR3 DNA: TGCAGCGTTGTTCCTAGCGTGGGGGATACGCAGTATTTT. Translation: CSVVPSVGDTQYF.